A single sample is the source of the 9 T cell receptor beta chains below, sequenced in a study of blood T cell repertoires in COVID-19. TCRdb's copy holds only in-frame clones and misses some; the assay was immunoSEQ multiplex PCR. Found here are 65,000 or so clones, 90% of them singletons; the top ten hold around 1.3%. The sequenced sample was peripheral blood. These receptor sequences come from a man in his fifties or sixties with acute or convalescent COVID-19.

The CDR3 sequence: CSAGGGYTF. CDR3 DNA: TGCAGCGCCGGGGGGGGCTACACCTTC. The chain couples TRBV29-1 to TRBJ1-2; D is possibly TRBD1 (5 bases). V lost 7 bases to trimming and J lost 8 bases, with 8 bases between them. The CDR3 consists of 9 residues. CDR1 is SQVTM, CDR2 ANQGSEA, per germline.

The V and J genes are TRBV6-1 and TRBJ2-4, with D possibly TRBD1 on 6 matching bases. Germline CDR1 is MNHNS and CDR2 is SASEGT. Trimming removed 3 bases at V and 9 bases at J, with 15 bases between. The CDR3 is 14 amino acids. CDR3 in amino acids: CASSEMGARGIQYF. In nucleotides, the CDR3 is TGTGCCAGCAGTGAGATGGGGGCCCGAGGCATTCAGTACTTC.

This clone was picked up one time. V gene TRBV18 combines with J gene TRBJ2-7, with 9 nucleotides matching TRBD1. V lost 6 bases and J lost 1; bases outside the gene matches: 7. This CDR3 contains 15 residues. The germline V gene encodes CDR1 KGHSH and CDR2 LQKENI. CDR3 nucleotide sequence: TGTGCCAGCTCCCCCGGGACAGGGATTTCCTACGAGCAGTACTTC. Amino acids: CASSPGTGISYEQYF.

This chain connects TRBV27 to TRBJ1-5; D is ambiguous. The germline V and J ends were trimmed by 0 bases and 3 bases, with 18 bases remaining between them. CDR1 MNHEY and CDR2 SMNVEV come from the germline V gene (reference sequence). There are 18 residues in the CDR3. The CDR3 nucleotides are TGTGCCAGCAGTTTATCTCCCGTTATCGGTGCCCTCAATCAGCCCCAGCATTTT. Protein sequence: CASSLSPVIGALNQPQHF.

This clone was seen a single time. CDR3 bases: TGTGCCAGCAGCCAGGACCCCCAACTTCAGGGCACTCCGCAGTTCTTC. Its translation: CASSQDPQLQGTPQFF. This chain joins TRBV4-2 and TRBJ2-1; the D gene is possibly TRBD1 (5 bases). V was cut by 3 bases and J by 12 bases, with 24 bases left in between. Germline lookup yields CDR1 LGHNA and CDR2 YNFKEQ. The CDR3 covers 16 residues.

This rearrangement joins TRBV3-1 (or the pseudogene TRBV3-2) to TRBJ1-2; perhaps TRBD1 as D (6 bases). The ends were cut back, 4 bases at V and 3 bases at J, with 12 bases in the middle. The CDR3 spans 14 residues. Germline assignment: CDR1 LGHDT and CDR2 YNNKEL (reference sequence). CDR3 nucleotides: TGTGCCAGCAGCCTGGGGGCGCGGGACTATGGCTACACCTTC. Its protein product is CASSLGARDYGYTF.

The CDR3 sequence is CASSPSFVQGAAAMKLFF. The DNA for the CDR3 is TGTGCCAGCTCACCCTCTTTTGTCCAGGGGGCCGCGGCCATGAAACTGTTTTTT. The chain has TRBV18 and TRBJ1-4; 8 nucleotides match TRBD1. Germline V CDR1 and CDR2: KGHSH, LQKENI. V lost 3 bases to trimming and J lost 11 bases; unmatched junction nucleotides: 20. This CDR3 has 18 amino acids.

The chain recombines TRBV11-2 with TRBJ1-1; the D gene is possibly TRBD1 (6 bases). Germline loops: CDR1 SGHAT, CDR2 FQNNGV. V was shortened by 3 bases and J by 7 bases, with 12 bases between the two germline ends. CDR3 size: 13 residues. CDR3 in amino acids: CASSFRGGNEAFF. CDR3 nucleotide sequence: TGTGCCAGCAGCTTTAGAGGGGGAAATGAAGCTTTCTTT.

This chain joins TRBV2 and TRBJ1-5, with D maybe TRBD1 (6 bases). There are 15 residues in the CDR3. Trimming removed 3 bases at V and 4 bases at J, with 13 bases between. Germline V gives CDR1 SNHLY, CDR2 FYNNEI. The CDR3 DNA follows: TGTGCCAGCAGTGACCAGGGGCTTACGAATCAGCCCCAGCATTTT. Translating it yields CASSDQGLTNQPQHF.